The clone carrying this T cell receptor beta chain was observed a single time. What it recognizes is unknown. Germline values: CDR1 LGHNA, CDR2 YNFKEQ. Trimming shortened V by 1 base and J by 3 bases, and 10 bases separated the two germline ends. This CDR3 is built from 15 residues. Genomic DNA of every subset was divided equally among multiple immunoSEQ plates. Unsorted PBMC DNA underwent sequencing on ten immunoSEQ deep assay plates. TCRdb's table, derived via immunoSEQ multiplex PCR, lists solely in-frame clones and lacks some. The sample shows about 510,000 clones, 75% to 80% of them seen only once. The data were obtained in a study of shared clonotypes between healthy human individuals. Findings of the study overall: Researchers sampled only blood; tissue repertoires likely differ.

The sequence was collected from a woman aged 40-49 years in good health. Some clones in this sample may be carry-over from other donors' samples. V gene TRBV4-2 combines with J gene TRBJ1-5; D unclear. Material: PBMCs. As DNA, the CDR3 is TGTGCCAGCAGCCAAGCGGGCATGAACAATCAGCCCCAGCATTTT. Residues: CASSQAGMNNQPQHF.